The present entry profiles one T cell receptor (beta chain) with its context. The antigen is unknown. These data are taken from a study of T cell repertoires in cytomegalovirus infection. V lost 6 bases to trimming and J lost 4 bases, with 8 bases between them. Germline CDR1 SGHTA, CDR2 FQGNSA. There are 12 residues in the CDR3. Study findings and constraints: Dominating the ex vivo response were HLA-C-restricted CMV-specific TCR beta clonotypes.

TCRdb processed the reads anew with MiXCR; each CDR3 protein has one entry. The data contain roughly 570,000 distinct CDR3 sequences, under 45% of them singletons. The rearrangement uses TRBV7-2 and TRBJ2-3; a weak D match, TRBD2 (5 bases). Sample: cultured PBMCs, taken from culture after CMV antigen stimulation. This receptor was taken from a human donor in good health (CMV status not recorded). Some clones in this sample may be carry-over from other donors' samples. In DNA, the CDR3 is TGTGCCAGCAGTCAACTAGCAGATACGCAGTATTTT. Protein: CASSQLADTQYF.